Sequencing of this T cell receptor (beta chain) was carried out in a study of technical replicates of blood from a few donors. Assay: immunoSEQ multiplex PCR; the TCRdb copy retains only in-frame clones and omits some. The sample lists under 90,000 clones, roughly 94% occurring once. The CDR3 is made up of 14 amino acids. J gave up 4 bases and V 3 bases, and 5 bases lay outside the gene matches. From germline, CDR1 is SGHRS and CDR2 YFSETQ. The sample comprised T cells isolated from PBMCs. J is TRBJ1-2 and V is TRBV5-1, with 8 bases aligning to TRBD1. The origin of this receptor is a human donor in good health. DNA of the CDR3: TGCGCCAGCAGCTCAGGGGGCGACGGCTATGGCTACACCTTC. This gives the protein CASSSGGDGYGYTF.